The clone carrying this TCR beta chain was recorded a few times. Library preparation (for TCRbeta) was performed with unique molecular identifiers. TCRdb used MiXCR to reprocess the PCR reads, holding one entry per CDR3 protein. The sample shows a few hundred thousand distinct CDR3 sequences, 10% of them seen only once. The data originate from a study of T-cell reconstitution after alpha-beta-depleted transplantation in children. This specimen consisted of PBMCs from the stem cell graft donor, obtained from the stem cell graft. This clonotype originated in a human donor who donated a stem cell graft to a child with acute lymphoblastic leukemia.

CDR3 sequence (DNA): TGTGCCAGCAGCCCGACGGGGGGAAGACTAGCGGGAAAAGGGGAGCTGTTTTTT. This sequence encodes CASSPTGGRLAGKGELFF. The chain uses TRBV2 and TRBJ2-2, with 11 bases aligning to TRBD2. The CDR3 contains 18 residues. V lost 6 bases and J lost 8; bases outside the gene matches: 17. Germline V gives CDR1 SNHLY, CDR2 FYNNEI.